This T cell receptor beta chain was recovered during a study of radiotherapy plus CTLA-4 blockade in lung cancer. Study-level points and caveats: How blood T cell clones changed early, along with interferon-beta, reportedly forecast response best.

Worth noting for this clone: The antigen remains unidentified.

Only in-frame clones appear in the TCRdb table, and some are missing; sequencing was by immunoSEQ multiplex PCR. The data show some 73,000 clones, with under 75% seen just once and around 10% held by the top ten. V gave up 1 base and J gave up 7 bases; unmatched junction bases: 11. Germline assignment: CDR1 KGHSH and CDR2 LQKENI. CDR3 length: 16 amino acids. The chain couples TRBV18 to TRBJ2-7, with 9 nucleotides matching TRBD2. The sample was peripheral blood, taken from a patient treated with radiotherapy plus ipilimumab. The clonotype was recovered from a human donor with non-small cell lung cancer whose response to radiotherapy plus ipilimumab could not be evaluated. The CDR3 spells CASSPLALREGREQYF. Here the CDR3 DNA reads TGTGCCAGCTCACCACTAGCGTTGCGGGAGGGCAGGGAGCAGTACTTC.